In this sample, the clone carrying this T cell receptor beta chain turned up many times. Its antigen is unknown. These data belong to a study of T cell repertoires in cytomegalovirus infection. Study-wide context: A matching HLA type, together with CMV infection, was signaled by public TCR beta signatures. General observations from the study: Pooled public TCR beta family frequency picked out CMV carriers with the relevant HLA. In two of eight donors, the top clonotype was HLA-C-restricted CMV-specific.

Each CDR3 protein is one row after TCRdb ran MiXCR on the reads. This sample yields fewer than 300,000 distinct CDR3 sequences, of which 25% are seen a single time; approximately 14% belongs to the top ten. Germline CDR1 reads SGHTA; CDR2 reads FQGNSA. The CDR3 loop spans 12 amino acids. Trimming shortened V by 3 bases and J by 3 bases, and 4 bases separated the two germline ends. The chain has TRBV7-2 and TRBJ2-3; unclear D gene. This clonotype was obtained from a human donor in good health (CMV status not recorded). Some clones in this sample may be carry-over from other donors' samples. Input material: PBMCs. The CDR3 sequence: CASSFLTDTQYF. The CDR3 nucleotides read TGTGCCAGCAGCTTCTTAACAGATACGCAGTATTTT. The variable domain in full, completed from reference TRBV7-2 and TRBJ2-3, reads GAGVSQSPSNKVTEKGKDVELRCDPISGHTALYWYRQSLGQGLEFLIYFQGNSAPDKSGLPSDRFSAERTGGSVSTLTIQRTQQEDSAVYLCASSFLTDTQYFGPGTRLTVL.